The next 10 T cell receptor beta chains were all read from a single sample in a study of chemoradiotherapy in HPV16-positive cancers (dated by TCRdb to the early 2020s). The protocol used for the library was the immunoSEQ multiplex PCR assay. Here the immuneACCESS table is served through TCRdb, limited to in-frame sequences with V and J called. Missing clones are a known gap in these copies; in checked studies unresolved V genes cover under half, and the rest lacks a known reason. The sample table holds approximately 9,200 clones, of which roughly four fifths were seen once. The ten largest clonotypes hold around two fifths of the sample. The sequencing here drew on tumor tissue, taken from a patient who underwent chemoradiotherapy. These receptors were collected from a human donor with HPV-associated anogenital cancer.

V is TRBV7-9 and J is TRBJ2-1; D possibly uses TRBD1 or TRBD2 (5 bases each). V was shortened by 1 base and J by 13 bases, with 20 bases between the two germline ends. This CDR3 is built from 15 residues. Germline V gene lookup returns CDR1 SEHNR and CDR2 FQNEAQ (reference sequence). In DNA form, the CDR3 reads TGTGCCAGCAGCTTAGATGTTGCAGGGATAGGGGACCAGTTCTTC. As protein: CASSLDVAGIGDQFF.

V and J are TRBV7-3 and TRBJ2-1, with 7 bases fitting TRBD2. Trimming cost V 3 bases and J 0 bases; bases outside gene matches: 8. The germline V gene encodes CDR1 SGHTA and CDR2 FQGTGA. The CDR3 contains 17 residues. The CDR3 is CASSFSSGGSSYNEQFF. For the CDR3, the DNA is TGTGCCAGCAGCTTCTCTAGCGGTGGGAGCTCCTACAATGAGCAGTTCTTC.

This chain's CDR3 is CASSTGLAGGETQYF. Here the CDR3 DNA reads TGTGCCAGCAGCACTGGACTAGCGGGGGGAGAGACCCAGTACTTC. This chain uses TRBV7-9 with TRBJ2-5; TRBD2 agrees at 14 bases. CDR3 length equals 15 residues. CDR1 is SEHNR, CDR2 FQNEAQ, per germline (reference sequence). Unmatched junction bases numbered 3, after V lost 5 bases and J lost 4 bases.

The table lists this clone with a few counts. The rearrangement uses TRBV10-2 and TRBJ2-1; D gene unclear. V was trimmed by 9 bases and J by 8 bases, leaving 17 bases between them. The CDR3 covers 13 residues. Germline CDR1 WSHSY, CDR2 SAAADI. CDR3 residues: CASDMGLKHEQFF. In DNA form, the CDR3 reads TGCGCCAGTGATATGGGATTAAAACATGAGCAGTTCTTC.

This clone was found a few times. This sequence joins TRBV10-3 and TRBJ1-2; tentative D call: TRBD1 (5 bases). Germline V gene lookup returns CDR1 ENHRY and CDR2 SYGVKD. The V end lost 0 bases, the J end lost 3 bases, and 17 bases lay between the germline ends. The CDR3 length is 17 residues. CDR3: CAISESTPVGLDYGYTF. In DNA, the CDR3 is TGTGCCATCAGTGAGTCGACACCCGTGGGACTTGACTATGGCTACACCTTC.

The rearrangement links TRBV7-3 to TRBJ2-1; D gene unclear. Trimming stripped 1 base from V and 3 bases from J, with 10 bases between. The CDR3 loop spans 15 amino acids. Germline CDR1 is SGHTA and CDR2 is FQGTGA. In nucleotides, the CDR3 is TGTGCCAGCAGCTTAAGAAGCGAAGACTACAATGAGCAGTTCTTC. This gives the protein CASSLRSEDYNEQFF. The full variable domain, its missing parts supplied by reference TRBV7-3 and TRBJ2-1, is GAGVSQTPSNKVTEKGKYVELRCDPISGHTALYWYRQSLGQGPEFLIYFQGTGAADDSGLPNDRFFAVRPEGSVSTLKIQRTERGDSAVYLCASSLRSEDYNEQFFGPGTRLTVL.

In regard to this clone: One junction end disagrees with the germline gene, perhaps due to a read error. The chain uses TRBV7-2 and TRBJ2-5; tentatively, D is TRBD2 (6 bases). Germline CDR1 and CDR2: SGHTA and FQGNSA. This CDR3 region has 13 residues. CDR3 in DNA: TGTGCCGGCAGCCAAACTAGCCTGGAGACCCAGTACTTC. It translates to CAGSQTSLETQYF.

V and J are TRBV4-3 and TRBJ1-3; unclear D gene. Trimming shortened V by 1 base and J by 4 bases, and 14 bases separated the two germline ends. Germline V lookup: CDR1 LGHNA, CDR2 YSLEER. CDR3 length: 16 residues. CDR3 DNA sequence: TGCGCCAGCAGCCAAGCCCATTTAGGGTACGGAAACACCATATATTTT. It encodes CASSQAHLGYGNTIYF.

This clone came up a few times. The chain recombines TRBV19 with TRBJ1-5, with no clear D. The length of the CDR3 is 11 residues. V lost 10 bases and J lost 3, with 7 bases in between. Germline V lookup: CDR1 LNHDA, CDR2 SQIVND (reference sequence). DNA of the CDR3: TGTGCCATTGGGGTCAATCAGCCCCAGCATTTT. Its translation: CAIGVNQPQHF.

V is TRBV7-3 and J is TRBJ2-3; perhaps TRBD2 as D (7 bases). CDR3 length equals 15 residues. Germline CDR1 reads SGHTA; CDR2 reads FQGTGA. The V gene lost 2 bases and the J gene lost 2 bases, with 11 bases spanning the gap. The CDR3 DNA is TGTGCCAGCAGCTTAGGGGGGGCGGACACAGATACGCAGTATTTT. Amino acids: CASSLGGADTDTQYF.